This is a list of T cell receptor beta chains from one sample in a study of blood T cell repertoires in COVID-19. TCRdb keeps only in-frame clones here, not all; method: immunoSEQ multiplex PCR. The table lists 270,000 or so clones, about 91% of them singletons. Sequencing was done on a sample of PBMCs or T cells enriched from blood (not recorded which). The origin of the receptors is a middle-aged woman with acute COVID-19. The conserved cysteine and the conserved F or W are not part of the CDR3 here.

J | length | V | CDR3
TRBJ2-2 | 12 | TRBV5-1 | ASRGSSGTGELF
TRBJ1-2 | 11 | TRBV27 | ASSLSSSYGYT
TRBJ1-1 | 13 | TRBV6-5 | ASSFYRDRNTEAF
TRBJ2-7 | 13 | TRBV9 | ASSALAGEAYEQY
TRBJ2-4 | 11 | TRBV24-1 | ATSPSRENIQY
TRBJ2-1 | 17 | TRBV7-7 | ASSLEVGGRDSSYNEQF
TRBJ1-1 | 11 | TRBV11-3 | ASSFRGTTEAF
TRBJ2-7 | 14 | TRBV27 | ASRYLTGTGEVEQY
TRBJ1-2 | 13 | TRBV7-2 | ASSPSGTGGYGYT
TRBJ1-2 | 11 | TRBV29-1 | SVVGQLTMSYT
TRBJ1-1 | 10 | TRBV28 | ASSLNRVSAF
TRBJ2-7 | 11 | TRBV7-9 | ASSSAGLNEQY
TRBJ2-1 | 13 | TRBV7-8 | ASSLGTTTYNEQF
TRBJ1-2 | 11 | TRBV11-2 | ASSPGLNYGYT
TRBJ1-4 | 13 | TRBV5-4 | ASSLNRGGSVKLF
TRBJ1-2 | 13 | TRBV7-2 | ASSLDARGGHGYT
TRBJ1-1 | 13 | TRBV19 | ASSTNGRGNTEAF
TRBJ2-3 | 14 | TRBV19 | ASSAWDREGTDTQY
TRBJ2-7 | 13 | TRBV27 | ASSFIGVGSGEQY
TRBJ1-1 | 12 | TRBV2 | ASDPYGVGTEAF
TRBJ2-5 | 11 | TRBV5-1 | ASSLDRGETQY
TRBJ2-7 | 11 | TRBV7-9 | ASSPTGGYEQY
TRBJ2-7 | 13 | TRBV7-8 | ASSQLAGVTYEQY
TRBJ1-2 | 13 | TRBV28 | ASSLDQQGGAGYT
TRBJ1-5 | 12 | TRBV19 | ASSISGGNQPQH
TRBJ1-2 | 11 | TRBV5-1 | ASSFQGARGYT
TRBJ2-3 | 13 | TRBV21-1 | ASSSPDYCTDTQY
TRBJ1-2 | 12 | TRBV28 | ASIPGGGQLGYT
TRBJ2-1 | 13 | TRBV5-1 | ASSFPSGREKGQF
TRBJ1-2 | 13 | TRBV7-9 | ASSPWTGEAPGYT
TRBJ1-2 | 15 | TRBV6-2/TRBV6-3 | ASSPRQRSVMNYGYT
TRBJ1-4 | 12 | TRBV30 | AWTLTTTNEKLF
TRBJ1-1 | 10 | TRBV28 | ASSNSKLEAF
TRBJ1-1 | 13 | TRBV6-5 | ASSYLGQGGAEAF
TRBJ1-4 | 13 | TRBV7-8 | ASSLETFGNEKLF
TRBJ2-7 | 13 | TRBV28 | ASRPWTSGSYEQY
TRBJ2-1 | 11 | TRBV10-3 | AISPPLATEQF
TRBJ2-1 | 15 | TRBV24-1 | ATSDKRLAGAYNEQF
TRBJ1-1 | 13 | TRBV7-3 | ASSSLIRGGLEAF
TRBJ1-5 | 13 | TRBV7-8 | ASSLGGRGNQPQH
TRBJ1-3 | 16 | TRBV4-1 | ASSQDPQGRFSGNTIY
TRBJ2-2 | 12 | TRBV7-3 | ASSPHPNTGELF
TRBJ2-1 | 14 | TRBV24-1 | ATSEKGQGYYNEQF
TRBJ1-6 | 14 | TRBV4-1 | ASRPGTPGESSPLH
TRBJ2-4 | 12 | TRBV5-1 | ASSVVGGSYIQY
TRBJ2-3 | 17 | TRBV7-8 | ASSLGTWRAGGTTDTQY
TRBJ1-5 | 12 | TRBV7-2 | ASSLKTGEQPQH
TRBJ1-5 | 13 | TRBV28 | ASTYQTNSNQPQH
TRBJ1-4 | 12 | TRBV28 | ASSSGSHNEKLF
TRBJ1-4 | 11 | TRBV24-1 | ATSDYRNEKLF
TRBJ2-1 | 12 | TRBV2 | ANRLAGAYNEQF
TRBJ2-5 | 11 | TRBV10-1 | ASSVSGRETQY
TRBJ1-2 | 13 | TRBV5-4 | ASSRQQGSNYGYT
TRBJ1-2 | 11 | TRBV12-3/TRBV12-4 | ASSLELFSGYT
TRBJ2-1 | 9 | TRBV12-3/TRBV12-4 | ASSLGGEQF
TRBJ1-1 | 11 | TRBV12-3/TRBV12-4 | ASSSHRLTEAF
TRBJ2-3 | 17 | TRBV28 | ASNLRFGTSGMGADTQY
TRBJ1-1 | 11 | TRBV13 | ASSLRGGTEAF
TRBJ2-7 | 11 | TRBV5-1 | ASSQRETYEQY